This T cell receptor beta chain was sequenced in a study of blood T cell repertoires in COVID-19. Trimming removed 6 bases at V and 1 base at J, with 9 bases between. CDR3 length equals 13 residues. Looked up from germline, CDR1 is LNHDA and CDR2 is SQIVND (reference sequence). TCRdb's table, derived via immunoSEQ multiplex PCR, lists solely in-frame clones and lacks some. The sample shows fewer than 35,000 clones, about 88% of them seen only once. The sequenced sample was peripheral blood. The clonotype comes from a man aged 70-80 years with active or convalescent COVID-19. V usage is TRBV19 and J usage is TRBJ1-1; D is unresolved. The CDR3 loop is CASRDTANTEAFF. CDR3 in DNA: TGTGCCAGTAGGGATACAGCGAACACTGAAGCTTTCTTT.